Given below is one T cell receptor (beta chain) in context. V dropped 7 bases and J dropped 4 bases, with 11 bases sitting between them. The CDR3 has 12 amino acids. In germline, CDR1 is MNHNS, CDR2 SASEGT. The source of the sample is a study of blood T cells in healthy people across ages. The individuals who served as donors were healthy Caucasians living in Russia, aged about 6 to 100. PCR was performed a second time for about 7 to 11 cycles using a sample-barcoded 5' primer and a J-beta primer mix. Every individual sample yielded 3 million or more paired-end reads (each containing CDR3). Each CDR3 protein gets one entry after TCRdb re-called the 5' RACE reads with MiXCR. The table lists 1.2 million to 1.5 million distinct CDR3 sequences, 59% of them singletons, with over 5% in the top ten.

This clonotype was obtained from a man between 18 and 35 years old in good health. The rearrangement uses TRBV6-1 and TRBJ2-7; D not certain. Material for sequencing was blood. Here the CDR3 DNA reads TGTGCCAGCACCGACCTACTTTACGAGCAGTACTTC. It translates to CASTDLLYEQYF.